In its sample, the clone carrying this T cell receptor beta chain was seen many times. Its antigen is as yet unknown. This sample is part of a study of blood T cells in healthy people across ages. Study results and caveats: Naive T cell percentage showed a strong correlation with TCR beta diversity.

A J-beta primer mix and a sample-barcoded 5' primer were used in a second PCR of roughly 6 to 12 cycles. A template-switch adaptor containing 12 random nucleotides labeled each cDNA molecule. TCRdb recomputed calls from the 5' RACE reads with MiXCR, one row per CDR3 protein. The sample includes some 1.7 million distinct CDR3 sequences, 25% to 30% of them seen just once. Deletions cut 1 base from V and 9 bases from J, with 10 bases between. Germline assignment: CDR1 KGHSH and CDR2 LQKENI. This CDR3 spans 13 amino acids. The sequence derives from a woman aged 25-40 years in good health. Sequencing was done on a sample of blood. The V and J genes are TRBV18 and TRBJ2-1; perhaps TRBD1 as D (6 bases). CDR3 bases: TGTGCCAGCTCACCACGGGACAACGGTGAGCAGTTCTTC. Its protein is CASSPRDNGEQFF.